This TCR beta chain was captured in a study of CD8 T cells in ankylosing spondylitis. Regarding this clonotype: Antigen unknown.

Study conclusions and caveats: CD8+ by phenotype, disease-linked clones were relatively rare in peripheral blood. Apparently characteristic of ankylosing spondylitis blood was a TCR beta motif (about 8 highly homologous variants). According to the report, clones linked to the disease were significantly enriched in matched synovial fluid samples taken from ankylosing spondylitis patients. A subset of motif variants has previously been described in the synovial fluid and blood of reactive arthritis.

Making the TCR beta libraries involved quantitative 5'-RACE with molecular barcodes. TCRdb re-derived calls from the 5' RACE reads in MiXCR, one entry per CDR3 protein. The table has hundreds of thousands of distinct CDR3 sequences, 12% seen once. This CDR3 is built from 13 residues. V gave up 8 bases and J gave up 4 bases; unmatched junction bases: 7. Germline V gives CDR1 DFQATT, CDR2 SNEGSKA (reference sequence). Material for sequencing was blood, either unsorted or a sorted T cell fraction (not recorded which). V usage is TRBV20-1 and J usage is TRBJ2-1; 8 bases are a match to TRBD2. The TCR sequence derives from a male donor with ankylosing spondylitis. In nucleotides, the CDR3 is TGCAGTAAAAAACCGGGGGGGTACAATGAGCAGTTCTTC. It encodes CSKKPGGYNEQFF.